The 30 T cell receptor beta chains presented below share a single source sample, sequenced in a study of technical replicates of blood from a few donors. The protocol was immunoSEQ multiplex PCR, while the TCRdb copy is restricted to in-frame clones and leaves out a portion. The sample lists about 84,000 clones; approximately 97% were seen once. The sample taken for sequencing was T cells isolated from PBMCs. These receptors all stem from a human donor in good health.

V and J are TRBV7-3 and TRBJ1-2; no firm D call. Germline lookup yields CDR1 SGHTA and CDR2 FQGTGA. The CDR3 spans 15 residues. The V end lost 6 bases, the J end lost 0 bases, and 14 bases lay between the germline ends. CDR3 coding DNA: TGTGCCAGCAGTTCTGGAGCAGCAACTAACTATGGCTACACCTTC. Its protein is CASSSGAATNYGYTF.

In the case of this clone: The identical CDR3 is also encoded by other nucleotide sequences in the sample. J is TRBJ2-3 and V is TRBV5-1; 13 bases line up with TRBD2. The ends lost 9 bases at V and 3 bases at J; junction bases unmatched: 13. The CDR3 is 17 residues long. CDR1 and CDR2 (germline): SGHRS, YFSETQ. The CDR3 protein is CATSRLAGGGMTDTQYF. The DNA for the CDR3 is TGCGCCACCTCAAGACTAGCGGGAGGAGGGATGACAGATACGCAGTATTTT.

This sequence joins TRBV4-1 and TRBJ1-1; no clear D gene. Per germline, CDR1 MGHRA and CDR2 YSYEKL. The CDR3 has 15 amino acids. The V gene lost 2 bases and the J gene lost 0 bases, with 10 bases spanning the gap. CDR3 region: CASSQTEVLNTEAFF. CDR3 DNA sequence: TGCGCCAGCAGCCAAACCGAGGTGCTGAACACTGAAGCTTTCTTT.

This clone was seen only once. The chain is built from TRBV29-1 and TRBJ1-4; TRBD1 might be the D (5 bases). V lost 8 bases and J lost 6, with 13 bases in between. The CDR3 totals 12 residues. Germline CDR1 is SQVTM and CDR2 is ANQGSEA. The CDR3 DNA reads TGCAGCTCCCTAGGGGCGGATGAAAAACTGTTTTTT. Translating it yields CSSLGADEKLFF.

The chain carries TRBV6-5 and TRBJ1-2, with TRBD1 matching 7 bases. The length of the CDR3 is 14 residues. Trimming took 5 bases from V and 7 from J; bases not matched to a gene: 10. CDR1 is MNHEY and CDR2 is SVGAGI in the germline V gene. CDR3 DNA sequence: TGTGCCAGCAGTCAACAGGGGAAGAGTAGTGGCTACACCTTC. Translation gives CASSQQGKSSGYTF.

V usage is TRBV6-5 and J usage is TRBJ1-2, with TRBD1 matching 9 bases. Germline V gene lookup returns CDR1 MNHEY and CDR2 SVGAGI. The CDR3 loop spans 14 amino acids. The junction had 5 bases not matched to a gene; V was cut back by 5 bases and J by 4 bases. This chain's CDR3 is CASSGTGPIYGYTF. For the CDR3, the DNA is TGTGCCAGCAGTGGGACAGGGCCAATCTATGGCTACACCTTC.

The chain carries TRBV6-1 and TRBJ1-5; D unclear. The germline V gene has CDR1 MNHNS and CDR2 SASEGT. The ends were cut back, 3 bases at V and 0 bases at J, with 21 bases in the middle. The CDR3 contains 19 residues. The CDR3 region has the DNA TGTGCCAGCAGTGACATGTCGTCATCGGTACGAATTAGCAATCAGCCCCAGCATTTT. Translating it yields CASSDMSSSVRISNQPQHF.

V is TRBV5-1 and J is TRBJ2-2; no definite D call. CDR1 and CDR2 (germline): SGHRS, YFSETQ. This CDR3 is built from 13 residues. V was shortened by 4 bases and J by 7 bases, with 11 bases between the two germline ends. The CDR3 loop is CASSPYPGGELFF. CDR3 DNA: TGCGCCAGCAGCCCCTATCCGGGCGGGGAGCTGTTTTTT.

In its sample, this clone was seen once. The rearrangement uses TRBV10-1 and TRBJ1-2; 12 positions agree with TRBD1. This CDR3 comprises 15 residues. Germline V gives CDR1 WNHNN, CDR2 SYGVQD (reference sequence). J gave up 4 bases and V 6 bases, and 6 bases lay outside the gene matches. CDR3 region: CASSPGQGARYGYTF. The CDR3 nucleotides read TGCGCCAGCAGCCCGGGACAGGGGGCACGCTATGGCTACACCTTC.

V usage is TRBV7-9 and J usage is TRBJ2-3, with a tentative D call TRBD2 (6 bases). The CDR3 sequence is 14 residues long. Germline-derived CDR1 and CDR2 are SEHNR and FQNEAQ (reference sequence). V lost 1 base, J lost 6 bases, and 11 bases lay in between. The CDR3 region has the DNA TGTGCCAGCAGCTTAGAACTAGCAGTTGATACGCAGTATTTT. Its protein is CASSLELAVDTQYF.

The chain employs TRBV19 and TRBJ2-1; tentative D call: TRBD1 (6 bases). The CDR3 loop spans 17 amino acids. With 4 bases removed from V and 0 bases from J, the gap between germline ends came to 16 bases. The germline V gene has CDR1 LNHDA and CDR2 SQIVND (reference sequence). In DNA, the CDR3 is TGTGCCAGTAGTACACTCACAGGGCCAAGCTCCTACAATGAGCAGTTCTTC. As protein: CASSTLTGPSSYNEQFF.

The gene calls are TRBV2 and TRBJ1-2, with no clear D. CDR1 and CDR2 (germline): SNHLY, FYNNEI. V was shortened by 3 bases and J by 2 bases, with 7 bases between the two germline ends. This CDR3 region has 13 residues. The CDR3 spells CASSDTDNYGYTF. The CDR3 region has the DNA TGTGCCAGCAGTGACACAGACAACTATGGCTACACCTTC. Together with reference TRBV2 and TRBJ1-2, the CDR3 gives the full variable domain: EPEVTQTPSHQVTQMGQEVILRCVPISNHLYFYWYRQILGQKVEFLVSFYNNEISEKSEIFDDQFSVERPDGSNFTLKIRSTKLEDSAMYFCASSDTDNYGYTFGSGTRLTVV.

The rearrangement uses TRBV19 and TRBJ1-5, with D perhaps matching TRBD1 (5 bases). The length of the CDR3 is 16 residues. V was shortened by 5 bases and J by 6 bases, with 20 bases between the two germline ends. In germline, CDR1 is LNHDA, CDR2 SQIVND (reference sequence). The CDR3 region is CASSAGSGTLSQPQHF. The CDR3 coding sequence is TGTGCCAGTAGTGCAGGGTCCGGGACTCTTAGTCAGCCCCAGCATTTT.

This rearrangement joins TRBV9 to TRBJ2-3; D remains ambiguous. The CDR3 spans 16 residues. CDR1 and CDR2 from the germline V gene are SGDLS and YYNGEE. V was cut by 4 bases and J by 0 bases, with 15 bases left in between. This chain's CDR3 is CASSPQTGLSTDTQYF. The DNA for the CDR3 is TGTGCCAGCAGCCCCCAGACTGGCCTTAGCACAGATACGCAGTATTTT.

V usage is TRBV9 and J usage is TRBJ2-2, with D possibly matching TRBD2 (6 bases). This CDR3 contains 15 residues. V was clipped by 4 bases and J by 7 bases, with 17 bases between them. The germline CDR1 and CDR2 sequences are SGDLS and YYNGEE. The CDR3 DNA reads as TGTGCCAGCAGCATCTCCGGGACTCCAATCGGGGAGCTGTTTTTT. Its protein is CASSISGTPIGELFF.

CDR3 amino acids: CAISDYRGSYYEQYF. The CDR3 nucleotides are TGTGCCATCAGTGACTACAGGGGGTCTTACTACGAGCAGTACTTC. This rearrangement joins TRBV10-3 to TRBJ2-7; 8 bases match TRBD1. CDR3 size: 15 residues. The germline gives CDR1 ENHRY, CDR2 SYGVKD. V lost 3 bases and J lost 3; bases outside the gene matches: 7.

The chain is built from TRBV5-4 and TRBJ2-1, with TRBD2 matching over 10 bases. Germline lookup yields CDR1 SGHNT and CDR2 YYREEE (reference sequence). The CDR3 has 15 amino acids. J was trimmed by 3 bases and V by 3 bases; bases with no gene match: 3. CDR3 region: CASSSRTSGYNEQFF. CDR3 sequence (DNA): TGTGCCAGCAGCTCCCGGACTAGCGGCTACAATGAGCAGTTCTTC.

The chain uses TRBV5-1 and TRBJ2-1, with 9 bases fitting TRBD1. Unmatched junction bases numbered 5, after V lost 4 bases and J lost 6 bases. CDR1 is SGHRS, CDR2 YFSETQ, per germline. The CDR3 is 14 residues long. The DNA of the CDR3 is TGCGCCAGCAGCCCCGGGACAGGGAGCAATGAGCAGTTCTTC. Translated: CASSPGTGSNEQFF.

This chain connects TRBV29-1 to TRBJ2-1; tentative D call: TRBD2 (5 bases). CDR1 is SQVTM, CDR2 ANQGSEA, per germline. The V end lost 4 bases, the J end lost 11 bases, and 12 bases lay between the germline ends. The CDR3 has 11 amino acids. The CDR3 sequence: CSVAEAPKQFF. The DNA for the CDR3 is TGCAGCGTTGCGGAGGCTCCTAAGCAGTTCTTC.

V is TRBV28 and J is TRBJ2-4; D is perhaps TRBD2 (9 bases). Trimming took off 4 bases at V and 9 bases at J, with 31 bases between the two ends. Germline V gene data show CDR1 as MDHEN and CDR2 as SYDVKM. This CDR3 comprises 19 residues. The CDR3 nucleotides read TGTGCCAGCAGTTCCGGGACAGGCGGGGGGGGAGCGGGAGTGATCATTCAGTACTTC. This gives the protein CASSSGTGGGGAGVIIQYF.

The chain combines TRBV11-2 with TRBJ2-5; the match to TRBD1 covers 9 bases. The junction had 4 bases not matched to a gene; V was cut back by 1 base and J by 1 base. The germline CDR1 and CDR2 sequences are SGHAT and FQNNGV. This CDR3 contains 16 residues. CDR3 loop: CASSLAQGASQETQYF. The CDR3 nucleotides read TGTGCCAGCAGCTTAGCACAGGGGGCATCCCAAGAGACCCAGTACTTC.

V is TRBV6-6 and J is TRBJ1-1; D remains unclear. V shed 6 bases and J shed 0 bases, with 11 bases lying between them. CDR1 MNHNY and CDR2 SVGAGI come from the germline V gene (reference sequence). CDR3 length equals 14 residues. CDR3 protein: CASRERLMNTEAFF. The CDR3 DNA reads as TGTGCCAGCAGGGAGCGGCTCATGAACACTGAAGCTTTCTTT.

The rearrangement joins TRBV28 to TRBJ1-2; 8 positions agree with TRBD1. Germline V gene sequence: CDR1 MDHEN, CDR2 SYDVKM. The CDR3 spans 13 residues. J gave up 5 bases and V 4 bases, and 3 bases lay outside the gene matches. CDR3 amino acids: CASSSTGGYGYTF. The CDR3 DNA is TGTGCCAGCAGTTCCACAGGGGGATATGGCTACACCTTC.

The rearrangement joins TRBV7-2 to TRBJ2-3; 12 nucleotides match TRBD2. Germline CDR1 reads SGHTA; CDR2 reads FQGNSA. The ends lost 4 bases at V and 5 bases at J; junction bases unmatched: 10. This CDR3 is 17 amino acids long. CDR3 in DNA: TGTGCCAGCAGCTCCTCTAGCGGGGGGGCCCGAGGAGATACGCAGTATTTT. Its protein is CASSSSSGGARGDTQYF.

This chain links TRBV10-1 with TRBJ2-1; 8 bases align to TRBD2. CDR1 WNHNN and CDR2 SYGVQD come from the germline V gene (reference sequence). The CDR3 has 15 residues. Trimming at V came to 2 bases and at J to 6 bases, leaving 6 bases not matched to a gene. The CDR3 protein is CASSERLAGVNEQFF. The DNA of the CDR3 is TGCGCCAGCAGTGAGAGGCTAGCGGGCGTCAATGAGCAGTTCTTC.

The chain uses TRBV30 and TRBJ2-5, with 7 nucleotides matching TRBD2. This CDR3 is 14 amino acids long. The junction had 5 bases not matched to a gene; V was cut back by 0 bases and J by 4 bases. Germline V gene lookup returns CDR1 GTSNPN and CDR2 SVGIG (reference sequence). In DNA form, the CDR3 reads TGTGCCTGGAGTGTAGCGGGGAAGGGAGAGACCCAGTACTTC. It specifies CAWSVAGKGETQYF. Full variable domain (rest looked up from reference TRBV30 and TRBJ2-5): SQTIHQWPATLVQPVGSPLSLECTVEGTSNPNLYWYRQAAGRGLQLLFYSVGIGQISSEVPQNLSASRPQDRQFILSSKKLLLSDSGFYLCAWSVAGKGETQYFGPGTRLLVL.

The rearrangement uses TRBV18 and TRBJ2-5; D gene unclear. V was cut by 6 bases and J by 2 bases, with 4 bases left in between. The germline CDR1 and CDR2 sequences are KGHSH and LQKENI. This CDR3 has 11 amino acids. Here the CDR3 DNA reads TGTGCCAGCTCTCTTCAAGAGACCCAGTACTTC. Translation: CASSLQETQYF.

V is TRBV27 and J is TRBJ1-1; D not certain. Germline CDR1 reads MNHEY; CDR2 reads SMNVEV (reference sequence). Trimming pared 5 bases from V and 3 bases from J, leaving 13 bases between. The CDR3 has 14 amino acids. Written as DNA, the CDR3 is TGTGCCAGCAGTCCTCTTATTACTTACACTGAAGCTTTCTTT. Amino acid sequence: CASSPLITYTEAFF.

The chain combines TRBV10-3 with TRBJ1-2; tentatively, D is TRBD1 (6 bases). CDR3 length: 13 residues. V lost 4 bases and J 7 bases, leaving 13 bases between the germline ends. Looked up from germline, CDR1 is ENHRY and CDR2 is SYGVKD. The CDR3 DNA follows: TGTGCCATCAGTGTGGGACATGGCGCTGGCTACACCTTC. This sequence encodes CAISVGHGAGYTF.

This chain uses TRBV10-3 with TRBJ2-2; 12 nucleotides align to TRBD2. In germline, CDR1 is ENHRY, CDR2 SYGVKD. The V gene end was trimmed by 8 bases and the J gene end by 7 bases; junction bases not matched to a gene: 11. The CDR3 covers 16 residues. CDR3 DNA: TGTGCCATCTCAAGACTAGCGGGAGAAGGGGGCGGGGAGCTGTTTTTT. It yields the protein CAISRLAGEGGGELFF.